These T cell receptor beta chains were read from a single sample in a study of regulatory T cells in long-lasting Graves disease. From the multiplex PCR reads, TCRdb called clonotypes with MiXCR, one entry per CDR3 protein. Of roughly 500,000 distinct CDR3 sequences listed, 13% were seen once; the top ten hold roughly 9.7%. This same sample was also part of a study on T cells in Graves' hyperthyroidism and ophthalmopathy.

The sequencing here drew on peripheral blood mononuclear cells (PBMCs), taken at new diagnosis, from a patient treated with antithyroid drugs. All receptors come from a man aged 30 to 45 with Graves disease. The CDR3 runs from the conserved cysteine through the conserved F or W. D genes are given only for firm matches. Size is omitted from some rows. Given values are once, few, many or a class for expanded clones.

NA	TRBJ2-1	TRBD2	TRBV3-1	TGTGCCAGCAGCCCTAGCGGGAGTATGAATGAGCAGTTCTTC	CASSPSGSMNEQFF
many	TRBJ2-7	NA	TRBV11-2	TGTGCCAGCAGCTTAGAATTCGGGGTAGCGGAACACTACGAGCAGTACTTC	CASSLEFGVAEHYEQYF
NA	TRBJ2-7	NA	TRBV5-1	TGCGCCAGCAGCCTACACCGGGGGGCAGCTACCTACGAGCAGTACTTC	CASSLHRGAATYEQYF
NA	TRBJ2-7	TRBD2	TRBV19	TGTGCCAGTAGTATTTCAACTAGCGGCTCCTACGAGCAGTACTTC	CASSISTSGSYEQYF
many	TRBJ1-1	NA	TRBV5-1	TGCGCCAGCAGCTCCCCCTCCGGGAATGAAGCTTTCTTT	CASSSPSGNEAFF
many	TRBJ1-2	NA	TRBV7-3	TGTGCCAGCAGCTCGGGGATTTATGGCTACACCTTC	CASSSGIYGYTF
few	TRBJ1-6	TRBD1	TRBV13	TGTGCCAGCAGCCGGACAGGGGAAAGTTCACCCCTCCACTTT	CASSRTGESSPLHF
few	TRBJ2-3	TRBD2	TRBV20-1	TGCAGTGCTAGAGAGAAACTAGCGGGAGTACGGACAGATACGCAGTATTTT	CSAREKLAGVRTDTQYF
many	TRBJ2-7	NA	TRBV7-2	TGTGCCAGCAGCTTAGGGGTAAGGGACGAGCAGTACTTC	CASSLGVRDEQYF
few	TRBJ2-1	TRBD1	TRBV19	TGTGCCAGTAGTATATGGGCAGGACAGGGGTATGAGCAGTTCTTC	CASSIWAGQGYEQFF
many	TRBJ2-1	TRBD2	TRBV20-1	TGCAGTGGTCCGGGAGCGGGAGTTGGTTTCAATGAGCAGTTCTTC	CSGPGAGVGFNEQFF
few	TRBJ2-1	TRBD2	TRBV29-1	TGCAGCCTTTGGACTAGCGGGAGGGTGTATGAGCAGTTCTTC	CSLWTSGRVYEQFF
NA	TRBJ2-7	TRBD2	TRBV27	TGTGCCAGCAGTCTCAGCGGGAGGCCCTTTGAGGAGCAGTACTTC	CASSLSGRPFEEQYF
many	TRBJ2-7	NA	TRBV10-1	TGCGCCAGCAGTGCCCCCAGGGCCCCCTACGAGCAGTACTTC	CASSAPRAPYEQYF
many	TRBJ2-7	TRBD1	TRBV7-9	TGTGCCAGCAGCTCCAGGACAGGGGGAGACGAGCAGTACTTC	CASSSRTGGDEQYF
many	TRBJ2-7	NA	TRBV27	TGTGCCAGCAACCCGTCCGGACAGCCCTACGAGCAGTACTTC	CASNPSGQPYEQYF
many	TRBJ2-1	TRBD2	TRBV5-1	TGCGCCAGCCAGGTGGGACTAGCGGGAGAGGATGAGCAGTTCTTC	CASQVGLAGEDEQFF
few	TRBJ1-4	TRBD1	TRBV5-1	TGCGCCAGCAGACGGGACAGGGGCCACGAAAAACTGTTTTTT	CASRRDRGHEKLFF
NA	TRBJ2-1	NA	TRBV9	TGTGCCAGCAGCCCTCACGACAGCTACAATGAGCAGTTCTTC	CASSPHDSYNEQFF
many	TRBJ2-7	NA	TRBV2	TGTGCCAGCAGTGAAGTGAGGGAGTCCTACGAGCAGTACTTC	CASSEVRESYEQYF
NA	TRBJ1-4	TRBD1	TRBV27	TGTGCCAGCAGTTTAAGGGGGCGGCTTGCAACTAATGAAAAACTGTTTTTT	CASSLRGRLATNEKLFF
many	TRBJ2-1	NA	TRBV6-2/TRBV6-3	TGTGCCAGCAGTGCAGGTCTAAATGTGCAGTTCTTC	CASSAGLNVQFF
many	TRBJ2-7	TRBD2	TRBV20-1	TGCAGTGCTAGACCCCCGGGACTAGCGGGGTACGAGCAGTACTTC	CSARPPGLAGYEQYF
many	TRBJ2-3	TRBD2	TRBV29-1	TGCAGCCACGGAGGGCTAGCGGGTGGTACCGATACGCAGTATTTT	CSHGGLAGGTDTQYF
many	TRBJ2-3	NA	TRBV10-3	TGTGCCATCAGTGTAAGGATGGATACGCAGTATTTT	CAISVRMDTQYF
NA	TRBJ2-5	NA	TRBV19	TGTGCCAGTAGTGGGGGCTCAAACATGGCCCAAGAGACCCAGTACTTC	CASSGGSNMAQETQYF
many	TRBJ2-1	TRBD1	TRBV12-3/TRBV12-4	TGTGCCAGCACCCTCCAGGGGGACAGATACAATGAGCAGTTCTTC	CASTLQGDRYNEQFF
NA	TRBJ1-1	NA	TRBV19	TGTGCCACAAAAGGGGGGGTTTCTAGGGAAGCTTTCTTT	CATKGGVSREAFF
few	TRBJ2-7	TRBD2	TRBV20-1	TGCAGTGCTAACGGCCCTTTCACTAGCGGAGGGGGCTACGAGCAGTACTTC	CSANGPFTSGGGYEQYF
many	TRBJ2-7	NA	TRBV25-1	TGTGCCAGCAGTGAATTTGGAGGCTACGAGCAGTACTTC	CASSEFGGYEQYF
few	TRBJ1-6	NA	TRBV20-1	TGCAGTGCTAGAAGGCCGGGGACCGATAATTCACCCCTCCACTTT	CSARRPGTDNSPLHF
few	TRBJ1-1	NA	TRBV24-1	TGTGCCACCAGTGATAACTTGAACACTGAAGCTTTCTTT	CATSDNLNTEAFF
many	TRBJ2-4	NA	TRBV12-5	TGTGCTAGTGGTTTGGTCCAGGGAAACATTCAGTACTTC	CASGLVQGNIQYF
many	TRBJ1-5	NA	TRBV20-1	TGCAGTGCTAGAGAGACAGCCGATCAGCCCCAGCATTTT	CSARETADQPQHF
few	TRBJ2-2	TRBD1	TRBV28	TGTGCCAGCAGTTTGGTGACAGGGGGAATTTACACCGGGGAGCTGTTTTTT	CASSLVTGGIYTGELFF
many	TRBJ2-3	TRBD2	TRBV5-6	TGTGCCAGCAGCTTGGCCATCGGGAGGACAGATACGCAGTATTTT	CASSLAIGRTDTQYF
few	TRBJ2-2	TRBD1	TRBV9	TGTGCCAGCGGTAGACAGGGGGCCGGGGAGCTGTTTTTT	CASGRQGAGELFF
few	TRBJ1-4	NA	TRBV6-2/TRBV6-3	TGTGCCAGCAGTTACTCGTCAGGCAGGGGTGGTGAAAAACTGTTTTTT	CASSYSSGRGGEKLFF
many	TRBJ2-1	NA	TRBV20-1	TGCAGTGCTAACCTACTACCGCAGGGGGGTGAGCAGTTCTTC	CSANLLPQGGEQFF
many	TRBJ2-5	NA	TRBV5-6	TGTGCCAGCAGCTCGTTACAGGGAGTCGAGGAGACCCAGTACTTC	CASSSLQGVEETQYF
NA	TRBJ2-1	NA	TRBV7-9	TGTGCCAGCAGCCCCCTACTAGCTGGGGCGAATGAGCAGTTCTTC	CASSPLLAGANEQFF
many	TRBJ2-7	NA	TRBV11-2	TGTGCCAGCAGCTTTCTCCATGACGACTACGAGCAGTACTTC	CASSFLHDDYEQYF
NA	TRBJ2-1	NA	TRBV18	TGTGCCAGCTCCCCAATTGTCGCATCGGACAATGAGCAGTTCTTC	CASSPIVASDNEQFF
NA	TRBJ1-2	TRBD1	TRBV10-3	TGTGCCATCAGTGAGAGGGGACAGGGGTACTATGGCTACACCTTC	CAISERGQGYYGYTF
many	TRBJ1-2	NA	TRBV29-1	TGCAGCGTTGGGCTCACAGGGAGCTATGGCTACACCTTC	CSVGLTGSYGYTF
NA	TRBJ1-1	TRBD1	TRBV19	TGTGCCAGTAGTATAGCCGCAGGGGGGACTGAAGCTTTCTTT	CASSIAAGGTEAFF
many	TRBJ2-7	NA	TRBV5-1	TGCGCCAGCAGCTTGATCCTGGCCGGAGCCTACGAGCAGTACTTC	CASSLILAGAYEQYF
many	TRBJ1-2	TRBD1	TRBV6-1	TGTGCCAGCAGTGAACAGGGGGTTGGGATTAACTATGGCTACACCTTC	CASSEQGVGINYGYTF
many	TRBJ2-6	NA	TRBV2	TGTGCCAGCGGGGACTCTGGGGCCAACGTCCTGACTTTC	CASGDSGANVLTF
few	TRBJ2-5	NA	TRBV25-1	TGTGCCAGCAGTGACCCCGGACAGACTGGGGAGACCCAGTACTTC	CASSDPGQTGETQYF
NA	TRBJ2-7	NA	TRBV5-6	TGTGCCAGCAGCTTTTGGCGAGCCGAGCAGTACTTC	CASSFWRAEQYF
many	TRBJ1-2	NA	TRBV10-2	TGCGCCAGCAGTGAAACAGCAGCCTATGGCTACACCTTC	CASSETAAYGYTF
NA	TRBJ2-7	TRBD2	TRBV27	TGTGCCAGCAGTCCCTGGACTAGCGGGGGCTACGAGCAGTACTTC	CASSPWTSGGYEQYF
many	TRBJ1-4	TRBD1	TRBV12-3/TRBV12-4	TGTGCCAGCAGCCAAACAGGGGGCCTTGAAAAACTGTTTTTT	CASSQTGGLEKLFF
many	TRBJ2-2	NA	TRBV29-1	TGCAGCGTTTCAGGGGAGACCGGGGAGCTGTTTTTT	CSVSGETGELFF